The sequence of this TCR beta chain was determined in a study of T-cell memory formation after mild COVID-19. Study-wide points: Clones that contracted clustered mainly in CM and EM if CD4+ and in EMRA if CD8+. Later expanders leaned CD4+, whereas clones that contracted between day 15 and 85 were balanced CD4/CD8.

TCRdb re-called the 5' RACE reads through MiXCR, storing one row per CDR3 protein. The sample carries about 250,000 distinct CDR3 sequences, roughly 14% recorded once. The table lists this clonotype with many counts. The antigen is unknown. The sequenced material came from PBMCs or a T cell subset sorted from them (not recorded which). The TCR comes from an adult woman who had mild COVID-19 (a few samples of this study predate the infection). Cell type and time point are not known.

CDR3 loop: CASSQDLSALSSYEQYF. The CDR3 region has the DNA TGCGCCAGCAGCCAAGATCTGTCAGCGTTAAGCTCCTACGAGCAGTACTTC. This chain joins TRBV4-3 and TRBJ2-7; D unresolved. CDR3 length: 17 residues. Germline CDR1 is LGHNA and CDR2 is YSLEER. V gave up 0 bases and J gave up 0 bases, with 15 bases separating them.